Following are 14 T cell receptor beta chains from one sample sequenced in a study of blood T cell repertoires in COVID-19. TCRdb's copy holds only in-frame clones and misses some; the assay was immunoSEQ multiplex PCR. The table includes 200,000 to 250,000 clones, 84% detected once. What was sequenced was PBMCs or T cells enriched from blood (not recorded which). These receptors came from a woman in her thirties or forties who had recovered from COVID-19.

The rearrangement uses TRBV7-2 and TRBJ2-7; possibly TRBD1 for D (5 bases). Germline CDR1 reads SGHTA; CDR2 reads FQGNSA. V lost 0 bases and J lost 2, with 11 bases in between. The CDR3 is 15 amino acids. CDR3 bases: TGTGCCAGCAGCTTAGCTTGGCAGGGCGCCTACGAGCAGTACTTC. Translated: CASSLAWQGAYEQYF.

The chain combines TRBV30 with TRBJ1-2, with a tentative D call TRBD1 (6 bases). Trimming removed 0 bases from V and 6 bases from J, with 11 bases in between. Looked up from germline, CDR1 is GTSNPN and CDR2 is SVGIG (reference sequence). The CDR3 is 13 amino acids. The DNA for the CDR3 is TGTGCCTGGAGTGTACAAACAGGGAATGGCTACACCTTC. Its protein product is CAWSVQTGNGYTF.

CDR3 region: CASSWTRTDTQYF. In DNA form, the CDR3 reads TGTGCCAGCAGCTGGACTCGCACAGATACGCAGTATTTT. J is TRBJ2-3 and V is TRBV11-2; D is possibly TRBD2 (5 bases). Germline V lookup: CDR1 SGHAT, CDR2 FQNNGV. CDR3 size: 13 residues. Trimming stripped 4 bases from V and 1 base from J, with 6 bases between.

In regard to this clone: Other DNA variants within this sample encode the same CDR3. CDR3 DNA sequence: TGTGCCAGCAGTGAATGGGGAGGTAGGAACACTGAAGCTTTCTTT. This translates into CASSEWGGRNTEAFF. This chain uses TRBV2 with TRBJ1-1; D not resolved. V was trimmed by 2 bases and J by 1 base, leaving 11 bases between them. The CDR3 contains 15 residues. Germline V CDR1 and CDR2: SNHLY, FYNNEI. The entire variable domain, with the rest obtained from reference TRBV2 and TRBJ1-1, is as follows: EPEVTQTPSHQVTQMGQEVILRCVPISNHLYFYWYRQILGQKVEFLVSFYNNEISEKSEIFDDQFSVERPDGSNFTLKIRSTKLEDSAMYFCASSEWGGRNTEAFFGQGTRLTVV.

V and J are TRBV28 and TRBJ1-2; 8 nucleotides align to TRBD1. The CDR3 extends over 15 amino acids. The V gene's germline CDR1 is MDHEN and CDR2 SYDVKM. The trim removed 4 bases at V and 4 bases at J, leaving 8 bases unmatched. In nucleotides, the CDR3 is TGTGCCAGCAGTTCCCTTCGGACAGGGATCTATGGCTACACCTTC. Translating it yields CASSSLRTGIYGYTF.

The chain combines TRBV7-8 with TRBJ1-3; D is possibly TRBD1 (5 bases). The germline gives CDR1 SGHVS, CDR2 FQNEAQ. The CDR3 consists of 15 residues. V was clipped by 6 bases and J by 0 bases, with 12 bases between them. CDR3 sequence: CASSNRGFSGNTIYF. CDR3 nucleotides: TGTGCCAGCAGTAATCGGGGGTTCTCTGGAAACACCATATATTTT. Full variable domain (missing parts from reference TRBV7-8 and TRBJ1-3): GAGVSQSPRYKVAKRGQDVALRCDPISGHVSLFWYQQALGQGPEFLTYFQNEAQLDKSGLPSDRFFAERPEGSVSTLKIQRTQQEDSAVYLCASSNRGFSGNTIYFGEGSWLTVV.

The chain links TRBV5-1 to TRBJ1-3, with TRBD1 as a possible D gene (6 bases). Germline assignment: CDR1 SGHRS and CDR2 YFSETQ. The V end lost 3 bases, the J end lost 2 bases, and 9 bases lay between the germline ends. The CDR3 consists of 14 residues. In nucleotides, the CDR3 is TGCGCCAGCAGCTCGGGGACAACTGGAAACACCATATATTTT. Amino acid sequence: CASSSGTTGNTIYF.

The chain joins TRBV7-9 to TRBJ2-7; D is perhaps TRBD2 (7 bases). V gave up 3 bases and J gave up 2 bases, with 17 bases separating them. The CDR3 is 16 residues long. From germline, CDR1 is SEHNR and CDR2 FQNEAQ (reference sequence). For the CDR3, the DNA is TGTGCCAGCAGCTTTCCCCAACAGGGAGGGCCCTACGAGCAGTACGTC. It codes for CASSFPQQGGPYEQYV.

This clone has only one observation. This chain links TRBV19 with TRBJ2-4; TRBD1 might be the D (6 bases). Germline V gene sequence: CDR1 LNHDA, CDR2 SQIVND (reference sequence). The CDR3 is 12 residues long. Trimming shortened V by 6 bases and J by 6 bases, and 9 bases separated the two germline ends. CDR3 amino acids: CASSTGINIQYF. DNA for the CDR3: TGTGCCAGTAGCACAGGGATAAACATTCAGTACTTC.

This chain connects TRBV24-1 to TRBJ2-1, with D possibly being TRBD2 (5 bases). CDR1 is KGHDR and CDR2 is SFDVKD in the germline V gene. Deletions cut 9 bases from V and 2 bases from J, with 7 bases between. This CDR3 has 12 residues. The CDR3 DNA is TGTGCCACCCGGGGTCCCTACAATGAGCAGTTCTTC. Translation gives CATRGPYNEQFF.

This rearrangement joins TRBV28 to TRBJ1-2; tentatively, D is TRBD1 (6 bases). Germline V gene data show CDR1 as MDHEN and CDR2 as SYDVKM. This CDR3 has 15 residues. Trimming took 6 bases from V and 2 from J, leaving 16 bases between them. CDR3 in amino acids: CASSHRGQLNYGYTF. As DNA, the CDR3 is TGTGCCAGCAGCCACCGCGGACAGCTCAACTATGGCTACACCTTC.

This clone has only one observation. V is TRBV19 and J is TRBJ1-5; 7 bases line up with TRBD1. This CDR3 is built from 13 residues. Trimming cost V 5 bases and J 4 bases; bases outside gene matches: 2. From germline, CDR1 is LNHDA and CDR2 SQIVND (reference sequence). The CDR3 loop reads CASSGTANQPQHF. The CDR3 DNA follows: TGTGCCAGTAGTGGGACAGCAAATCAGCCCCAGCATTTT.

The chain employs TRBV28 and TRBJ2-1, with 14 positions matching TRBD2. Germline CDR1 is MDHEN and CDR2 is SYDVKM. The CDR3 is made up of 15 amino acids. V shed 5 bases, J shed 6 bases, and the junction held 3 bases outside the gene matches. This chain's CDR3 is CASSPTSGRANEQFF. The CDR3 bases are TGTGCCAGCAGTCCGACTAGCGGGAGGGCCAATGAGCAGTTCTTC.

The table lists this clone with a count of one. The chain joins TRBV11-3 to TRBJ1-1; weak D call: TRBD1 (6 bases). This CDR3 region has 13 residues. CDR1 and CDR2 from the germline V gene are SGHNT and YENEEA. V dropped 5 bases and J dropped 7 bases, with 14 bases sitting between them. The CDR3 sequence: CASSQSRQDEAFF. The CDR3 DNA is TGTGCCAGCAGCCAAAGCCGACAGGATGAAGCTTTCTTT.